This T cell receptor beta chain stems from a study of shared clonotypes between healthy human individuals. About the research overall: Two women and a few men aged 18 to 49 served as donors.

Repertoires were generated with immunoSEQ multiplex PCR, while TCRdb's copy carries only in-frame clones and drops some. The data hold some 2.1 million clones, with just under 95% observed a single time. CDR1 is SQVTM and CDR2 is ANQGSEA in the germline V gene. The CDR3 spans 13 residues. V was pared by 4 bases and J by 1 base, with 10 bases between. CD45RO-negative, CCR7-selected cells formed the naive CD8 fraction, which excluded terminally differentiated effector memory CD45RA+ cells. Sequencing was done on a sample of naive CD8+ T cells from PBMCs. This TCR derives from a young man in good health. Some clones in this sample may be carry-over from other donors' samples. The genes are TRBV29-1 and TRBJ1-2; D call uncertain. CDR3: CSVVAALNYGYTF. In DNA, the CDR3 is TGCAGCGTTGTCGCAGCTCTTAACTATGGCTACACCTTC.